These T cell receptor beta chains were read from a single sample in a study of T cells in Graves' hyperthyroidism and ophthalmopathy. TCRdb re-called the multiplex PCR reads with MiXCR, one entry per CDR3 protein. The sample lists 350,000 to 450,000 distinct CDR3 sequences, over 12% seen once, with 25% to 30% in the top ten. Specimen: blood. The source is a man aged 50 or older with Graves' ophthalmopathy. Both conserved end residues are part of each CDR3. The D gene is left open where the match is weak. Clone size is not always given. Where it is, it says once, few, many or a class for expanded clones.

clone_size d_call j_call v_call cdr3_nt cdr3_aa
. . TRBJ2-1 TRBV29-1 TGCAGCGTTGAAGGCTGGGAACGAAATGAGCAGTTCTTC CSVEGWERNEQFF
. TRBD1 TRBJ1-5 TRBV19 TGTGCCAGTAGTACCACCAGACAGGGAATCAATCAGCCCCAGCATTTT CASSTTRQGINQPQHF
few . TRBJ2-7 TRBV5-4 TGTGCCAGCAGCGGTAACGTGGGCCCGATGAACGAGCAGTACTTC CASSGNVGPMNEQYF
. TRBD1 TRBJ1-5 TRBV20-1 TGCAGTGCTCCCGACAGGGAGGTTTCTCAGCCCCAGCATTTT CSAPDREVSQPQHF
few TRBD2 TRBJ2-3 TRBV4-1 TGCGCCAGCAGCCAAGGGACCCTACTAGCGGGAGGATCAGATACGCAGTATTTT CASSQGTLLAGGSDTQYF
many . TRBJ2-7 TRBV2 TGTGCCAGCAGTGGTACGGGGTTCGGGCAGTACTTC CASSGTGFGQYF
many . TRBJ2-5 TRBV9 TGTGCCAGCAGCGTCTTGGGGGCTGAGACCCAGTACTTC CASSVLGAETQYF
many TRBD2 TRBJ2-1 TRBV28 TGTGCCAGCAGTGATCTAGCGGGAGATATTTCCTACAATGAGCAGTTCTTC CASSDLAGDISYNEQFF
many . TRBJ2-2 TRBV11-2 TGTGCCAGCAGCTTATCAGGGACGCACACCGGGGAGCTGTTTTTT CASSLSGTHTGELFF
few TRBD2 TRBJ2-5 TRBV10-3 TGTGCCATCAGTCTAGCGGCCCAAGAGACCCAGTACTTC CAISLAAQETQYF
many TRBD2 TRBJ2-1 TRBV5-1 TGTGCCAGCAGTTTAGGTAGCGGGAGCTCCTACAATGAGCAGTTCTTC CASSLGSGSSYNEQFF
many . TRBJ2-5 TRBV28 TGTGCCAGCAGCCTAAACAGGGTTGTATCCTCGGAGACCCAGTACTTC CASSLNRVVSSETQYF
many . TRBJ2-7 TRBV30 TGTGCCTGGAGTGGAGGGACCGCCTACGAGCAGTACTTC CAWSGGTAYEQYF
many . TRBJ1-1 TRBV11-2 TGTGCCAGCAGCTTAGAGCAGGGTGAAGCTTTCTTT CASSLEQGEAFF
. . TRBJ2-1 TRBV20-1 TGCAGTGCTAGAGATCTTCGAGGGGCCGGGGTCAATGAGCAGTTCTTC CSARDLRGAGVNEQFF
. . TRBJ2-7 TRBV12-3/TRBV12-4 TGTGCCAGCAGTAACTCCCGTCCGAGGACGGCCTACGAGCAGTACTTC CASSNSRPRTAYEQYF
. TRBD1 TRBJ2-7 TRBV27 TGTGCCAGCACAGATCTCCGACAGGGCTCCTACGAGCAGTACTTC CASTDLRQGSYEQYF
many . TRBJ2-5 TRBV6-1 TGTGCCAGCAGTGAACCCCGTAGGCGTCTCGGGTGGGAGACCCAGTACTTC CASSEPRRRLGWETQYF
many TRBD2 TRBJ2-7 TRBV7-2 TGTGCCAGCAGTTATACCGGGACTAGCGGGACCAACTTC CASSYTGTSGTNF
. . TRBJ2-2 TRBV29-1 TGCAGCGTTGGACGGACCACCGGGGAGCTGTTTTTT CSVGRTTGELFF
. TRBD1 TRBJ2-7 TRBV7-9 TGTGCCAGCAGATACGACAGGGTGTCCCCCTACGAGCAGTACTTC CASRYDRVSPYEQYF
many TRBD1 TRBJ2-7 TRBV7-9 TGTGCCAGCAGCATGACAGGGGGCGCCGTCTACGAGCAGTACTTC CASSMTGGAVYEQYF
many . TRBJ1-1 TRBV30 TGTGCCTGGAGTCATGATTCCCTTGAAGCTTTCTTT CAWSHDSLEAFF
many TRBD2 TRBJ2-5 TRBV3-1 TGTGCCAGCAGCCTCCTGAGTAGCGGGTCGGCTGGGACCCAGTACTTC CASSLLSSGSAGTQYF
many . TRBJ1-2 TRBV20-1 TGCAGTGCTAGCGGACACTCCTATGGCTACACCTTC CSASGHSYGYTF